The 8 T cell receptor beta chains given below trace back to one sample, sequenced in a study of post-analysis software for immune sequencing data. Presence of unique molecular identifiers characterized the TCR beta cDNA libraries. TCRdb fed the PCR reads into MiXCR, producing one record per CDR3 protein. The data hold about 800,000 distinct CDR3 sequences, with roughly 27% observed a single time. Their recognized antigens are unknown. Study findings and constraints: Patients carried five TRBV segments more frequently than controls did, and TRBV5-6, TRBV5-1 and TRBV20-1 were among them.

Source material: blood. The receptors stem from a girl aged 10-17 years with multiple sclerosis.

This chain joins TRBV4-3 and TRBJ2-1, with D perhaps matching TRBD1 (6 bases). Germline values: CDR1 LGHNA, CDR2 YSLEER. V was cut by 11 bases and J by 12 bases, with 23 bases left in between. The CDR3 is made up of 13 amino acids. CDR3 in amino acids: CAALGANTKGQFF. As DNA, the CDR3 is TGCGCCGCCCTGGGGGCAAATACCAAAGGGCAGTTCTTC.

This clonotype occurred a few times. As DNA, the CDR3 is TGTGCCAGCAGCGTAAATTATAACGGTGAAGCTTTCTTT. Protein product: CASSVNYNGEAFF. The chain carries TRBV9 and TRBJ1-1; D gene unclear. Germline V gives CDR1 SGDLS, CDR2 YYNGEE. The CDR3 length is 13 residues. V was clipped by 1 base and J by 7 bases, with 11 bases between them.

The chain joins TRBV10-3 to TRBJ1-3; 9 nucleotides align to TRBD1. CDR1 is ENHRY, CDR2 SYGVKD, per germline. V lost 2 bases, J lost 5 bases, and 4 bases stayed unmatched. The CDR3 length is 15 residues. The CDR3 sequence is CAISEGQGFRNTIYF. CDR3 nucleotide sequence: TGTGCCATCAGTGAGGGACAGGGGTTCCGAAACACCATATATTTT.

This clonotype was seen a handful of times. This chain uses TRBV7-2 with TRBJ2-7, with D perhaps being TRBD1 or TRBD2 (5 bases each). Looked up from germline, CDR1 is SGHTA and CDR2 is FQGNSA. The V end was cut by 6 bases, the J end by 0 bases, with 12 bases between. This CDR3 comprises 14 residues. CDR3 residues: CASRPGASSYEQYF. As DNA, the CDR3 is TGTGCCAGCAGACCCGGGGCGAGCTCCTACGAGCAGTACTTC.

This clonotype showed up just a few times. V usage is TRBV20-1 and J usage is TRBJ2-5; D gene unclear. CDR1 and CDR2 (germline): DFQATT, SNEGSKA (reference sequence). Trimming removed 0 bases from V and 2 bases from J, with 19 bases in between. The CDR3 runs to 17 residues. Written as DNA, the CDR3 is TGCAGTGCTAGAGATTTATGGGGAAGGGTAGGGCAAGAGACCCAGTACTTC. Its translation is CSARDLWGRVGQETQYF.

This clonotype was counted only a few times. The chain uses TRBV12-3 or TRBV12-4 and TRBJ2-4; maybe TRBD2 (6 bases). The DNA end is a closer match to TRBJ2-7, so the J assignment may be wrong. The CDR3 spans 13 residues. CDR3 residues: CASSRQVGGEQYF. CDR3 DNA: TGTGCCAGCAGCCGCCAAGTGGGGGGCGAGCAGTACTTC.

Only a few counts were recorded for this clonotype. The CDR3 DNA is TGCAGCGCAAGGACAGGGGGCTTCGAGCAGTACTTC. It encodes CSARTGGFEQYF. The rearrangement links TRBV29-1 to TRBJ2-7; the match to TRBD1 covers 11 bases. CDR1 is SQVTM and CDR2 is ANQGSEA in the germline V gene. Unmatched junction bases numbered 5, after V lost 7 bases and J lost 6 bases. The CDR3 covers 12 residues.

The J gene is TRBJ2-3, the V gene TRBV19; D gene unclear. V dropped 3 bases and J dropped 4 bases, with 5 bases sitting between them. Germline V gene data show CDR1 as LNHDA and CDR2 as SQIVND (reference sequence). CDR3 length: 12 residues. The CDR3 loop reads CASSIPPDTQYF. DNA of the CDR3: TGTGCCAGTAGTATCCCCCCAGATACGCAGTATTTT.